This is a list of T cell receptor beta chains from one sample in a study of CD8 T cells in ankylosing spondylitis. MiXCR, run by TCRdb on the 5' RACE reads, gives a single entry per CDR3 protein. The sample contains more than 30,000 distinct CDR3 sequences, roughly an eighth of which appear only once. Sequencing was performed on synovial fluid, either unsorted or a sorted T cell fraction (not recorded which). These receptors were obtained from a male donor with ankylosing spondylitis. The CDR3 runs from the conserved cysteine through the conserved F or W. D genes are given only for firm matches. Clone size is stated in some rows and not others, as once, few, many or a class when expanded.

d_gene	j_gene	v_gene	abundance	CDR3nt	CDR3aa
TRBD1	TRBJ2-6	TRBV15	few	TGTGCCACCAGCAGACGGACAGGGATCCTCTTCGTTGGGGCCAACGTCCTGACTTTC	CATSRRTGILFVGANVLTF
TRBD2	TRBJ2-5	TRBV4-3	many	TGCGCCAGCAGCCAAGATTTCGCGGGAGGGGGTCAAGAGACCCAGTACTTC	CASSQDFAGGGQETQYF
.	TRBJ2-3	TRBV3-1	few	TGTGCCAGCAGCCAGCAGGTCAGCTACTTCCTCACAGATACGCAGTATTTT	CASSQQVSYFLTDTQYF
.	TRBJ1-6	TRBV28	.	TGTGCCAGCATTTCCGGCTTCCTACATTCACCCCTCCACTTT	CASISGFLHSPLHF
TRBD2	TRBJ2-1	TRBV10-3	.	TGTGCCATCAGTGAGTCAAGACTAGCGGGGGGAAGCTCCTACAATGAGCAGTTCTTC	CAISESRLAGGSSYNEQFF
.	TRBJ2-1	TRBV4-1	.	TGCGCCAGCAGCCAAGATGGAATTAATTCCTACAATGAGCAGTTCTTC	CASSQDGINSYNEQFF
.	TRBJ2-7	TRBV4-2	.	TGTGCCAGCAGCCAATTCCTAGCATACGAGCAGTACTTC	CASSQFLAYEQYF
.	TRBJ1-1	TRBV6-2/TRBV6-3	few	TGTGCCAGCAGTCGGTGGGGGGAGTTGGCTGAAGCTTTCTTT	CASSRWGELAEAFF
.	TRBJ1-5	TRBV12-3/TRBV12-4	many	TGTGCCAGCCCCAAGGGGGAAATGAGCAATCAGCCCCAGCATTTT	CASPKGEMSNQPQHF
TRBD1	TRBJ2-1	TRBV20-1	many	TGCAGTGCTGTGACAGGGGTCTCCTACAATGAGCAGTTCTTC	CSAVTGVSYNEQFF
.	TRBJ1-1	TRBV10-3	many	TGTGCCATCAGTGAGGGAGTGAACACTGAAGCTTTCTTT	CAISEGVNTEAFF
.	TRBJ2-7	TRBV13	.	TGTGCCAGCAGCTTCTCAATGAACTCCTACGAGCAGTACTTC	CASSFSMNSYEQYF
TRBD2	TRBJ2-1	TRBV9	many	TGTGCCAGCAGCCCAGAGGTCGGCGGGAGTTCTGAGCAGTTCTTC	CASSPEVGGSSEQFF
.	TRBJ2-7	TRBV12-3/TRBV12-4	once	TGTGCCAGCAGGATGACAGGAATATCCTACGAGCAGTACTTC	CASRMTGISYEQYF
.	TRBJ2-1	TRBV20-1	.	TGCAGTGCTAGAGATCCTCGTTACTCCTACAATGAGCAGTTCTTC	CSARDPRYSYNEQFF
.	TRBJ2-7	TRBV5-1	.	TGCGCCAGCAATCCAAGGCGGTACTTC	CASNPRRYF